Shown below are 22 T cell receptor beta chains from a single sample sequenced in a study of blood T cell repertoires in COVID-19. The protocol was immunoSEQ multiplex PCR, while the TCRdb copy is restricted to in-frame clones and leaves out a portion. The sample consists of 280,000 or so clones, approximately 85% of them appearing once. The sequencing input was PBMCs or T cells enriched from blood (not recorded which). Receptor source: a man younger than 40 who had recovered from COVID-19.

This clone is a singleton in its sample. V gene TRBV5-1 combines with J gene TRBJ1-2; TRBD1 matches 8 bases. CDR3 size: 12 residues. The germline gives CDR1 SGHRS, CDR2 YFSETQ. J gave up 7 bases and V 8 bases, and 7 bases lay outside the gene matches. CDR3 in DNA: TGCGCCAGTACAGGGGGACGGCGTGGCTACACCTTC. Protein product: CASTGGRRGYTF.

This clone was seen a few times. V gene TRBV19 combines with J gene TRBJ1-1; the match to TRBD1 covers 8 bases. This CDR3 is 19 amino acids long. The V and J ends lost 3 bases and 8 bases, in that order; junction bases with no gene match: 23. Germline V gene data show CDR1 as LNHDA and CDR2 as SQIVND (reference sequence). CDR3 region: CASSINRARTGTGTVEAFF. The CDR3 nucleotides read TGTGCCAGTAGTATTAATCGTGCCCGCACCGGGACAGGAACCGTCGAAGCTTTCTTT.

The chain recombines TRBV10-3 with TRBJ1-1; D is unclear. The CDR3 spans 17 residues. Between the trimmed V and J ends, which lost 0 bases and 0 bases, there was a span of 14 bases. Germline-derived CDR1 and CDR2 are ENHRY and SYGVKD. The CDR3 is CAISESEGSTLNTEAFF. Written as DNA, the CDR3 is TGTGCCATCAGTGAGTCCGAGGGCAGCACGCTGAACACTGAAGCTTTCTTT.

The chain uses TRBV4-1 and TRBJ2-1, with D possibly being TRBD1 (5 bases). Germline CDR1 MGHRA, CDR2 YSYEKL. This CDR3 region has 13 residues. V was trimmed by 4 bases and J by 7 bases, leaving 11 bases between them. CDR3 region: CASSLSRVNEQFF. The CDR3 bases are TGCGCCAGCAGCCTCTCCAGGGTAAATGAGCAGTTCTTC.

This CDR3 is CASRLEGDSGNTIYF. The CDR3 DNA follows: TGTGCAAGTCGCTTAGAGGGGGACTCTGGAAACACCATATATTTT. The chain employs TRBV12-2 and TRBJ1-3; the tabulated D call, TRBD1, remains unverified against the DNA. TRBV12-2 constitutes a pseudogene. The CDR3 has 15 residues.

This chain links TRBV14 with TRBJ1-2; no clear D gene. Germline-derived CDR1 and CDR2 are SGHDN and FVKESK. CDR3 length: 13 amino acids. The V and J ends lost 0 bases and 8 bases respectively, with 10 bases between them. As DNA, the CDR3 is TGTGCCAGCAGCCAAGATTACGGGAACGGCTACACCTTC. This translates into CASSQDYGNGYTF.

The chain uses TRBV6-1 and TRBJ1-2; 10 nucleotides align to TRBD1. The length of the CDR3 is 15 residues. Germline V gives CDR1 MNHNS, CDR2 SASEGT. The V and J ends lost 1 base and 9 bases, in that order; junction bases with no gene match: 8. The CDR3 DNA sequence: TGTGCCAGCAGTGAAGGGACAGGGGGTCCTAGGAGCTACACCTTC. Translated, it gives CASSEGTGGPRSYTF.

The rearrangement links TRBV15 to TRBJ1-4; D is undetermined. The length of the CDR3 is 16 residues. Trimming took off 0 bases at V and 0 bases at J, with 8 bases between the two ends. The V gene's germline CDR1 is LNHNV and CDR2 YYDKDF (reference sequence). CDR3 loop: CATSREKGATNEKLFF. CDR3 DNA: TGTGCCACCAGCAGAGAAAAGGGAGCAACTAATGAAAAACTGTTTTTT.

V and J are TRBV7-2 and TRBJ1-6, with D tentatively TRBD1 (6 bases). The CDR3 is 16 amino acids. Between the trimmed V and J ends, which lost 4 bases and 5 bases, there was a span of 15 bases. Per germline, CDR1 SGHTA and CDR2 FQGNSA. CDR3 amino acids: CASSSRRGGNNSPLHF. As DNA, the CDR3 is TGTGCCAGCAGCTCTCGGAGGGGGGGAAATAATTCACCCCTCCACTTT.

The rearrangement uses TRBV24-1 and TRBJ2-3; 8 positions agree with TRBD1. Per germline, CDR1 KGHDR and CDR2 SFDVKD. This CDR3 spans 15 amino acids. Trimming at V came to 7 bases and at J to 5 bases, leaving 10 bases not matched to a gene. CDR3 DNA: TGTGCCACCAGAGTACAGGGGGAAGAAGGAGATACGCAGTATTTT. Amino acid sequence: CATRVQGEEGDTQYF.

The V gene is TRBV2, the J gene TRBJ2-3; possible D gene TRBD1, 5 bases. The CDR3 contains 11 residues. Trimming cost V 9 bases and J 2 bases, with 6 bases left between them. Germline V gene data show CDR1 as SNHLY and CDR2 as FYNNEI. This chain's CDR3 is CARGATDTQYF. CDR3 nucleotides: TGTGCCAGAGGGGCCACAGATACGCAGTATTTT.

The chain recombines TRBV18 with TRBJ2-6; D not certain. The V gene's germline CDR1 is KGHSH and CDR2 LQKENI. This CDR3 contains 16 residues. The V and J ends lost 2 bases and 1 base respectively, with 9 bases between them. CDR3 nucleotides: TGTGCCAGCTCACCAGCCAGTTCTTCTGGGGCCAACGTCCTGACTTTC. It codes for CASSPASSSGANVLTF.

The CDR3 DNA reads TGTGCCAGTAGTATCAAGGACAGTTGGAATTCACCCCTCCACTTT. Its protein is CASSIKDSWNSPLHF. This chain uses TRBV19 with TRBJ1-6; the D gene is possibly TRBD1 (6 bases). Germline lookup yields CDR1 LNHDA and CDR2 SQIVND (reference sequence). CDR3 length equals 15 residues. The germline V and J ends were trimmed by 3 bases and 7 bases, with 13 bases remaining between them.

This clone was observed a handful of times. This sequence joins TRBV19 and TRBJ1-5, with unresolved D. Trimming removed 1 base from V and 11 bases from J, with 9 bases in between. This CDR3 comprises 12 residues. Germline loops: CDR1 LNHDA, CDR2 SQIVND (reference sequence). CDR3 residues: CASSIAGGTQHF. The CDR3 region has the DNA TGTGCCAGTAGTATAGCGGGAGGGACCCAGCATTTT.

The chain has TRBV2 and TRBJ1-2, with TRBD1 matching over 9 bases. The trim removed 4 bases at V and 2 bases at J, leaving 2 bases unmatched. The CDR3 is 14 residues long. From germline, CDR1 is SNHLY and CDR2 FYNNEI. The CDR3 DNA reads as TGTGCCAGCAGTGTGGACAGGGGAAACTATGGCTACACCTTC. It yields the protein CASSVDRGNYGYTF.

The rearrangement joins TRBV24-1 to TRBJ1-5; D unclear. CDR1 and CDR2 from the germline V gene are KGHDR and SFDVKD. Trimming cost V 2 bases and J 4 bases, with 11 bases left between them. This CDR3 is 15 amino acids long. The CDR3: CATSDSKGGNQPQHF. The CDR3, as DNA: TGTGCCACCAGTGATTCTAAGGGAGGAAATCAGCCCCAGCATTTT.

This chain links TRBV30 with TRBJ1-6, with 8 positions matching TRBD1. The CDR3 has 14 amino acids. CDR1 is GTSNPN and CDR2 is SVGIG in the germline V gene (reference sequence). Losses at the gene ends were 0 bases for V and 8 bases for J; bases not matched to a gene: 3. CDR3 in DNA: TGTGCCTGGAGTGTAACAGGGGGTTATTCACCCCTCCACTTT. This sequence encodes CAWSVTGGYSPLHF.

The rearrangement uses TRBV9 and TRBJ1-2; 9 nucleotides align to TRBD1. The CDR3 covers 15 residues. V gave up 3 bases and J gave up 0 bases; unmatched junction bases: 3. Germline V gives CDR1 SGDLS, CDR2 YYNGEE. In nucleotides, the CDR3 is TGTGCCAGCAGCGCGACAGGGGGAGCTAACTATGGCTACACCTTC. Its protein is CASSATGGANYGYTF.

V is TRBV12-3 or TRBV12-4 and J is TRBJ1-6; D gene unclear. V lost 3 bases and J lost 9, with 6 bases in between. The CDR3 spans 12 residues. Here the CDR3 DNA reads TGTGCCAGCAGTTTTAGTGCTTCACCCCTCCACTTT. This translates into CASSFSASPLHF.

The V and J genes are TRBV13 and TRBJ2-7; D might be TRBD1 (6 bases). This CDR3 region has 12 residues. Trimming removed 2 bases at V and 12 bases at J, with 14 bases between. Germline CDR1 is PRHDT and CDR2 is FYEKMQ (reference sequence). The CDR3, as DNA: TGTGCCAGCAGCTTATCCGAAGGACAGCGGTACTTC. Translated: CASSLSEGQRYF.

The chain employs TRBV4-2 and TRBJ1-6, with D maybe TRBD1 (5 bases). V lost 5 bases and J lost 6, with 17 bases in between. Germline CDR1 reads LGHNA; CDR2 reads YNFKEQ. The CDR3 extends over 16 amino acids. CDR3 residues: CASSKLGRGSNSPLHF. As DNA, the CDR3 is TGTGCCAGCAGCAAACTGGGGAGGGGCAGTAATTCACCCCTCCACTTT.

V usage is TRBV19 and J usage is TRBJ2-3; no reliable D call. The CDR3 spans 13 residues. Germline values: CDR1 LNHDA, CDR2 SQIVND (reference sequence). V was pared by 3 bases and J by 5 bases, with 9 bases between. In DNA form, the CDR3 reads TGTGCCAGTAGTATTCGACATCAAGATACGCAGTATTTT. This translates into CASSIRHQDTQYF.